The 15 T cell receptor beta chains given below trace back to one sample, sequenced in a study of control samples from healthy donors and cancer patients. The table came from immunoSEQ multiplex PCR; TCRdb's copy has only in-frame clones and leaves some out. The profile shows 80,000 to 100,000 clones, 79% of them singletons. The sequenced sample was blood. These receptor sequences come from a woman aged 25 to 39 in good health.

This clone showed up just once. CDR3 DNA sequence: TGTGCCAGCAGCTCAGGGACTAGCGGGGGTATGACCCAGTACTTC. Encoded protein: CASSSGTSGGMTQYF. The chain couples TRBV7-6 to TRBJ2-5; the match to TRBD2 covers 14 bases. V shed 4 bases, J shed 7 bases, and the junction held 5 bases outside the gene matches. The CDR3 totals 15 residues. Germline V gene data show CDR1 as SGHVS and CDR2 as FNYEAQ.

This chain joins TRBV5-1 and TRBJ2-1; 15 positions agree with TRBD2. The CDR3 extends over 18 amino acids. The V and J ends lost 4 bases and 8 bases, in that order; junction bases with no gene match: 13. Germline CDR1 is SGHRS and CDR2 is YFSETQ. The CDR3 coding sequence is TGCGCCAGCAGCCGATTAACCCGGACTAGCGGGGGGGCCCATGAGCAGTTCTTC. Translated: CASSRLTRTSGGAHEQFF.

CDR3 coding DNA: TGTGCTAGTGGTTCGTTCCCCAGTCTCGGGGGGTTGTCTGGAAACACCATATATTTT. It codes for CASGSFPSLGGLSGNTIYF. The chain combines TRBV12-5 with TRBJ1-3, with D perhaps TRBD1 (5 bases). The germline CDR1 and CDR2 sequences are LGHNT and FRNRAP. This CDR3 contains 19 residues. V was cut by 4 bases and J by 1 base, with 23 bases left in between.

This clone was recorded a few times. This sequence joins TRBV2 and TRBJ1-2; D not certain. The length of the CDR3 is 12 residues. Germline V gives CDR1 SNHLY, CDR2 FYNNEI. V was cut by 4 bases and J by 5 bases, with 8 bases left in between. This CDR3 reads CASSASHYGYTF. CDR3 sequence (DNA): TGTGCCAGCAGTGCTTCACATTATGGCTACACCTTC. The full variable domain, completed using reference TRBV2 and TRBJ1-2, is EPEVTQTPSHQVTQMGQEVILRCVPISNHLYFYWYRQILGQKVEFLVSFYNNEISEKSEIFDDQFSVERPDGSNFTLKIRSTKLEDSAMYFCASSASHYGYTFGSGTRLTVV.

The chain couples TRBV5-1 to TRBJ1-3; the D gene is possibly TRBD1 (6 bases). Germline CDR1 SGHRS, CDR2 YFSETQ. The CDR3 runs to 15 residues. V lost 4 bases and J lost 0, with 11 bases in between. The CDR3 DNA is TGCGCCAGCAGCGCGGGACACAGCTCTGGAAACACCATATATTTT. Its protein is CASSAGHSSGNTIYF.

The CDR3 bases are TGTGCCAGCAGTTTAACACCAGATACGCAGTATTTT. Its protein is CASSLTPDTQYF. This rearrangement joins TRBV12-3 or TRBV12-4 to TRBJ2-3; D gene ambiguous. The CDR3 sequence is 12 residues long. Trimming took off 2 bases at V and 4 bases at J, with 4 bases between the two ends.

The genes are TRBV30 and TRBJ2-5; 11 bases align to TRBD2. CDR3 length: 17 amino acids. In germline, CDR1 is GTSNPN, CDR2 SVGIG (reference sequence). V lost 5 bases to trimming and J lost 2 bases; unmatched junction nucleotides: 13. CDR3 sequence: CAWFPPALAGEQETQYF. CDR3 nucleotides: TGTGCCTGGTTCCCCCCCGCACTAGCGGGGGAACAAGAGACCCAGTACTTC. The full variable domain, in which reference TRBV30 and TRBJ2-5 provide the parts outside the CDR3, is SQTIHQWPATLVQPVGSPLSLECTVEGTSNPNLYWYRQAAGRGLQLLFYSVGIGQISSEVPQNLSASRPQDRQFILSSKKLLLSDSGFYLCAWFPPALAGEQETQYFGPGTRLLVL.

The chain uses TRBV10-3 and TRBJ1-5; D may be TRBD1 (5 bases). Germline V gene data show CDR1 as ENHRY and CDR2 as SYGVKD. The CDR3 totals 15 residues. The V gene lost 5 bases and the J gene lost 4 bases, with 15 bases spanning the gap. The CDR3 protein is CAISRGRDQNQPQHF. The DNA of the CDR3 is TGTGCCATCAGTAGGGGACGGGACCAAAATCAGCCCCAGCATTTT.

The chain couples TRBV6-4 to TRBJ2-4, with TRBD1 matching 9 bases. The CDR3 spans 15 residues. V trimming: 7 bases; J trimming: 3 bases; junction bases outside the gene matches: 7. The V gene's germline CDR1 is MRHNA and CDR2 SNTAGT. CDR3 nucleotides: TGTGCCAGCAACCGACAGGGGGGGGACAAAAACATTCAGTACTTC. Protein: CASNRQGGDKNIQYF.

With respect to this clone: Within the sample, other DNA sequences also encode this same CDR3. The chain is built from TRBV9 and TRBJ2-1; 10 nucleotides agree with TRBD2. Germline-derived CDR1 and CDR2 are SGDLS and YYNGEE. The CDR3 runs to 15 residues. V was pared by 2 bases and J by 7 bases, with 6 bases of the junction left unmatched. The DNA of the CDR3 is TGTGCCAGCAGCGTGAGCGGGGGGGAAGGGAATGAGCAGTTCTTC. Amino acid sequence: CASSVSGGEGNEQFF.

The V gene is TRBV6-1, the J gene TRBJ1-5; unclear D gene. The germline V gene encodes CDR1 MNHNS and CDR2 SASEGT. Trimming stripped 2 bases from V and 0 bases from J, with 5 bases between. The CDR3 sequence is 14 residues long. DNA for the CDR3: TGTGCCAGCAGTGAACAGGATAGCAATCAGCCCCAGCATTTT. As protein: CASSEQDSNQPQHF.

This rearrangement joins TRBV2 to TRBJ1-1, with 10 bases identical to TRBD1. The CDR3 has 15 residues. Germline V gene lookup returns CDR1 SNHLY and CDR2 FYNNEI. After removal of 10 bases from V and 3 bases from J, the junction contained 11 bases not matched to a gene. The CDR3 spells CATSGTGAVDTEAFF. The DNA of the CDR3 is TGTGCCACTTCCGGGACAGGGGCCGTTGACACTGAAGCTTTCTTT.

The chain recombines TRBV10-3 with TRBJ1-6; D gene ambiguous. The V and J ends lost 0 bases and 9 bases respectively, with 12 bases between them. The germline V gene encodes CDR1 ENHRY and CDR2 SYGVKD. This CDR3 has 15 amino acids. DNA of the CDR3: TGTGCCATCAGTGAGTCGAGTCCGGGCATTTCACCCCTCCACTTT. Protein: CAISESSPGISPLHF.

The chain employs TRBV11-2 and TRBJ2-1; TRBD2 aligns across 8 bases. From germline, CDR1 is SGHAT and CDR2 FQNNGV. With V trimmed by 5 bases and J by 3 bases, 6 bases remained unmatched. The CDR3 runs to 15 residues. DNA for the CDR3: TGTGCCAGCAGCCTCGGGGGGGCCTTCTACAATGAGCAGTTCTTC. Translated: CASSLGGAFYNEQFF. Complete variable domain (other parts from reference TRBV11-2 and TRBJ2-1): EAGVAQSPRYKIIEKRQSVAFWCNPISGHATLYWYQQILGQGPKLLIQFQNNGVVDDSQLPKDRFSAERLKGVDSTLKIQPAKLEDSAVYLCASSLGGAFYNEQFFGPGTRLTVL.

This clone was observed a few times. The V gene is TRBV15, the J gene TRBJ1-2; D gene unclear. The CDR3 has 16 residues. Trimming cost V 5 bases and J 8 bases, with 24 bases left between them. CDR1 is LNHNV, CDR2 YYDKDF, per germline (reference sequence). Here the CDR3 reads CATSSNPSTTYGGYTF. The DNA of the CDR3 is TGTGCCACCAGCTCTAACCCGAGCACCACATACGGCGGCTACACCTTC.